This is a list of T cell receptor beta chains from one sample in a study of technical replicates of blood from several donors. Clones were read by immunoSEQ multiplex PCR, and TCRdb kept only the in-frame ones, dropping some. Among under 85,000 clones, 95% to 98% were seen once, and the ten largest hold over 0.15%. The sequencing sample was made of T cells isolated from PBMCs. The receptors originated from a human donor in good health. CDR3s include the opening cysteine and the closing phenylalanine or tryptophan. The D gene is left open where the match is weak. Only some rows state a clone size, as once, few, many or a class for expanded clones.

d_call: .
cdr3_length: 14
v_call: TRBV6-1
clone_size: .
j_call: TRBJ2-7
cdr3_aa: CASSTQPETYEQYF
cdr3_nt: TGTGCCAGCAGTACACAGCCCGAGACCTACGAGCAGTACTTC

d_call: TRBD2
cdr3_length: 15
v_call: TRBV28
clone_size: .
j_call: TRBJ2-3
cdr3_aa: CASSPTSGRAFTQYF
cdr3_nt: TGTGCCAGCAGTCCCACTAGCGGGAGGGCCTTTACGCAGTATTTT

d_call: TRBD2
cdr3_length: 15
v_call: TRBV29-1
clone_size: .
j_call: TRBJ2-1
cdr3_aa: CSVEIASGRVDEQFF
cdr3_nt: TGCAGCGTTGAAATCGCTAGCGGGAGGGTTGATGAGCAGTTCTTC

d_call: .
cdr3_length: 15
v_call: TRBV27
clone_size: .
j_call: TRBJ1-1
cdr3_aa: CASSYTGDPNTEAFF
cdr3_nt: TGTGCCAGCAGTTATACGGGGGACCCCAACACTGAAGCTTTCTTT

d_call: TRBD1
cdr3_length: 13
v_call: TRBV19
clone_size: .
j_call: TRBJ1-5
cdr3_aa: CAARQGMDQPQHF
cdr3_nt: TGTGCGGCTAGACAGGGAATGGATCAGCCCCAGCATTTT

d_call: TRBD1
cdr3_length: 14
v_call: TRBV9
clone_size: .
j_call: TRBJ1-2
cdr3_aa: CASSVRDREPGYTF
cdr3_nt: TGTGCCAGCAGCGTCCGGGACAGGGAACCCGGCTACACCTTC

d_call: TRBD1
cdr3_length: 14
v_call: TRBV7-8
clone_size: once
j_call: TRBJ1-1
cdr3_aa: CASSLTGGHTEAFF
cdr3_nt: TGTGCCAGCAGCCTGACAGGGGGCCACACTGAAGCTTTCTTT

d_call: .
cdr3_length: 15
v_call: TRBV13
clone_size: .
j_call: TRBJ2-3
cdr3_aa: CASTPRGGDTDTQYF
cdr3_nt: TGTGCCAGCACCCCTCGAGGCGGGGACACAGATACGCAGTATTTT

d_call: TRBD2
cdr3_length: 15
v_call: TRBV25-1
clone_size: .
j_call: TRBJ2-7
cdr3_aa: CASSESEREVYEQYF
cdr3_nt: TGTGCCAGCAGTGAATCCGAGCGGGAGGTGTACGAGCAGTACTTC

d_call: .
cdr3_length: 16
v_call: TRBV6-1
clone_size: .
j_call: TRBJ1-2
cdr3_aa: CASSADAGGGGHGYTF
cdr3_nt: TGTGCCAGCAGTGCCGATGCCGGGGGCGGGGGCCATGGCTACACCTTC

d_call: TRBD1
cdr3_length: 15
v_call: TRBV11-3
clone_size: once
j_call: TRBJ1-2
cdr3_aa: CASSPGQGAIIGYTF
cdr3_nt: TGTGCCAGCAGCCCTGGACAGGGGGCTATTATCGGCTACACCTTC

d_call: TRBD1
cdr3_length: 16
v_call: TRBV27
clone_size: .
j_call: TRBJ2-1
cdr3_aa: CASSPDRVVWNNEQFF
cdr3_nt: TGTGCCAGCAGTCCAGACAGGGTAGTATGGAACAATGAGCAGTTCTTC

d_call: .
cdr3_length: 14
v_call: TRBV6-5
clone_size: .
j_call: TRBJ2-7
cdr3_aa: CASSGPGHTYEQYF
cdr3_nt: TGTGCCAGCAGTGGCCCGGGACACACCTACGAGCAGTACTTC

d_call: .
cdr3_length: 13
v_call: TRBV29-1
clone_size: .
j_call: TRBJ2-5
cdr3_aa: CSVRQVLQETQYF
cdr3_nt: TGCAGCGTCCGACAAGTGCTTCAAGAGACCCAGTACTTC

d_call: TRBD1
cdr3_length: 12
v_call: TRBV7-9
clone_size: .
j_call: TRBJ1-2
cdr3_aa: CASSFTGAGYTF
cdr3_nt: TGTGCCAGCAGCTTTACAGGGGCCGGCTACACCTTC

d_call: TRBD2
cdr3_length: 12
v_call: TRBV6-1
clone_size: .
j_call: TRBJ2-1
cdr3_aa: CASSVSGNEQFF
cdr3_nt: TGTGCCAGCAGTGTTAGCGGGAATGAGCAGTTCTTC

d_call: .
cdr3_length: 15
v_call: TRBV29-1
clone_size: .
j_call: TRBJ2-1
cdr3_aa: CSASTGTSSYNEQFF
cdr3_nt: TGCAGCGCCTCGACAGGAACGAGCTCCTACAATGAGCAGTTCTTC

d_call: TRBD2
cdr3_length: 15
v_call: TRBV11-2
clone_size: .
j_call: TRBJ2-7
cdr3_aa: CASSSSGRDYYEQYF
cdr3_nt: TGTGCCAGCAGCTCTTCGGGGAGGGACTACTACGAGCAGTACTTC

d_call: TRBD2
cdr3_length: 14
v_call: TRBV15
clone_size: .
j_call: TRBJ2-1
cdr3_aa: CATSRDREASEQFF
cdr3_nt: TGTGCCACCAGCAGAGATCGGGAGGCTTCTGAGCAGTTCTTC

d_call: .
cdr3_length: 14
v_call: TRBV5-8
clone_size: .
j_call: TRBJ1-3
cdr3_aa: CASSWDISGNTIYF
cdr3_nt: TGTGCCAGCAGCTGGGACATTTCTGGAAACACCATATATTTT

d_call: .
cdr3_length: 16
v_call: TRBV7-7
clone_size: .
j_call: TRBJ2-6
cdr3_aa: CASSLVDSSGANVLTF
cdr3_nt: TGTGCTAGCAGCTTAGTGGACAGCTCTGGGGCCAACGTCCTGACTTTC

d_call: TRBD1
cdr3_length: 13
v_call: TRBV19
clone_size: .
j_call: TRBJ1-2
cdr3_aa: CASSYQGVDGYTF
cdr3_nt: TGTGCCAGTAGTTATCAGGGGGTTGATGGCTACACCTTC

d_call: TRBD2
cdr3_length: 16
v_call: TRBV5-5
clone_size: .
j_call: TRBJ2-7
cdr3_aa: CASSFHSGLAIYEQYF
cdr3_nt: TGTGCCAGCAGCTTCCATTCCGGACTAGCGATCTACGAGCAGTACTTC

d_call: TRBD2
cdr3_length: 13
v_call: TRBV29-1
clone_size: .
j_call: TRBJ2-7
cdr3_aa: CSVGNGGAAEQYF
cdr3_nt: TGCAGCGTTGGGAACGGGGGGGCCGCCGAGCAGTACTTC

d_call: .
cdr3_length: 17
v_call: TRBV5-1
clone_size: .
j_call: TRBJ2-2
cdr3_aa: CASSLQRRLQGAGELFF
cdr3_nt: TGCGCCAGCAGCTTGCAGCGACGCCTCCAAGGGGCCGGGGAGCTGTTTTTT

d_call: .
cdr3_length: 12
v_call: TRBV6-1
clone_size: .
j_call: TRBJ2-2
cdr3_aa: CASNTGIGELFF
cdr3_nt: TGTGCCAGCAATACAGGGATCGGGGAGCTGTTTTTT

d_call: TRBD2
cdr3_length: 16
v_call: TRBV5-1
clone_size: .
j_call: TRBJ2-7
cdr3_aa: CASSPSAAGGTYEQYF
cdr3_nt: TGCGCCAGCAGCCCCTCAGCGGCGGGAGGCACCTACGAGCAGTACTTC

d_call: .
cdr3_length: 11
v_call: TRBV5-1
clone_size: .
j_call: TRBJ2-1
cdr3_aa: CASSFVDEQFF
cdr3_nt: TGCGCCAGCAGCTTTGTCGATGAGCAGTTCTTC

d_call: .
cdr3_length: 13
v_call: TRBV4-2
clone_size: .
j_call: TRBJ2-3
cdr3_aa: CASSNTHTDTQYF
cdr3_nt: TGTGCCAGCAGCAACACCCACACAGATACGCAGTATTTT

d_call: .
cdr3_length: 16
v_call: TRBV18
clone_size: .
j_call: TRBJ1-4
cdr3_aa: CASSSQEGLPNEKLFF
cdr3_nt: TGTGCCAGCTCATCCCAGGAGGGGTTACCGAATGAAAAACTGTTTTTT

d_call: .
cdr3_length: 13
v_call: TRBV6-5
clone_size: .
j_call: TRBJ2-7
cdr3_aa: CASSYSGDYEQYF
cdr3_nt: TGTGCCAGCAGTTACTCAGGGGACTACGAGCAGTACTTC

d_call: TRBD2
cdr3_length: 13
v_call: TRBV27
clone_size: .
j_call: TRBJ2-7
cdr3_aa: CASSPSGSYEQYF
cdr3_nt: TGTGCCAGCAGCCCTAGCGGTTCCTACGAGCAGTACTTC

d_call: .
cdr3_length: 11
v_call: TRBV25-1
clone_size: .
j_call: TRBJ2-1
cdr3_aa: CASTSYNEQFF
cdr3_nt: TGTGCCAGCACCTCTTACAATGAGCAGTTCTTC

d_call: .
cdr3_length: 15
v_call: TRBV5-4
clone_size: .
j_call: TRBJ2-7
cdr3_aa: CASSLPGASSYEQYF
cdr3_nt: TGTGCCAGCAGCCTTCCAGGGGCAAGCTCCTACGAGCAGTACTTC

d_call: .
cdr3_length: 16
v_call: TRBV7-8
clone_size: .
j_call: TRBJ2-7
cdr3_aa: CASSLSGTLFSYEQYF
cdr3_nt: TGTGCCAGCAGCCTAAGTGGGACACTTTTCTCCTACGAGCAGTACTTC

d_call: .
cdr3_length: 15
v_call: TRBV5-5
clone_size: .
j_call: TRBJ1-5
cdr3_aa: CASSLGRNSNQPQHF
cdr3_nt: TGTGCCAGCAGCCTTGGTAGAAATAGCAATCAGCCCCAGCATTTT

d_call: TRBD2
cdr3_length: 15
v_call: TRBV6-4
clone_size: few
j_call: TRBJ2-3
cdr3_aa: CASSDREASTDTQYF
cdr3_nt: TGTGCCAGCAGTGACCGGGAGGCGAGCACAGATACGCAGTATTTT

d_call: .
cdr3_length: 12
v_call: TRBV6-5
clone_size: .
j_call: TRBJ2-7
cdr3_aa: CASGTRMHEQYF
cdr3_nt: TGTGCCAGCGGAACTAGAATGCACGAGCAGTACTTC

d_call: .
cdr3_length: 15
v_call: TRBV6-1
clone_size: .
j_call: TRBJ1-2
cdr3_aa: CASSLTETVTAGYTF
cdr3_nt: TGTGCCAGCAGTCTGACAGAGACGGTTACGGCTGGCTACACCTTC

d_call: .
cdr3_length: 14
v_call: TRBV11-3
clone_size: .
j_call: TRBJ2-7
cdr3_aa: CASSFQGSSYEQYF
cdr3_nt: TGTGCCAGCAGCTTTCAGGGTAGCTCCTACGAGCAGTACTTC

d_call: TRBD2
cdr3_length: 13
v_call: TRBV2
clone_size: once
j_call: TRBJ2-5
cdr3_aa: CAILGLTTETQYF
cdr3_nt: TGTGCCATCTTGGGACTAACGACAGAGACCCAGTACTTC

d_call: .
cdr3_length: 13
v_call: TRBV28
clone_size: .
j_call: TRBJ1-2
cdr3_aa: CASSLLQVYGYTF
cdr3_nt: TGTGCCAGCAGTTTATTGCAGGTGTATGGCTACACCTTC

d_call: .
cdr3_length: 13
v_call: TRBV18
clone_size: .
j_call: TRBJ1-1
cdr3_aa: CASQRGEDTEAFF
cdr3_nt: TGTGCCAGCCAGCGGGGGGAGGACACTGAAGCTTTCTTT

d_call: TRBD2
cdr3_length: 16
v_call: TRBV6-6
clone_size: .
j_call: TRBJ2-2
cdr3_aa: CASSRQTSGRAGELFF
cdr3_nt: TGTGCCAGCAGTCGCCAAACTAGCGGGAGGGCCGGGGAGCTGTTTTTT

d_call: .
cdr3_length: 17
v_call: TRBV5-1
clone_size: .
j_call: TRBJ1-6
cdr3_aa: CASSLAKTPGNNSPLHF
cdr3_nt: TGCGCCAGCAGCTTGGCAAAAACCCCGGGAAATAATTCACCCCTCCACTTT

d_call: .
cdr3_length: 18
v_call: TRBV14
clone_size: .
j_call: TRBJ2-2
cdr3_aa: CASSRYPSGRGRTGELFF
cdr3_nt: TGTGCCAGCAGTCGCTACCCTTCGGGGCGGGGACGCACCGGGGAGCTGTTTTTT

d_call: .
cdr3_length: 16
v_call: TRBV28
clone_size: .
j_call: TRBJ1-1
cdr3_aa: CAITGGVRGGNIGAFF
cdr3_nt: TGTGCCATCACGGGGGGGGTAAGGGGCGGGAATATCGGAGCTTTCTTT

d_call: TRBD1
cdr3_length: 15
v_call: TRBV11-2
clone_size: .
j_call: TRBJ1-2
cdr3_aa: CASSQVGTGQYGYTF
cdr3_nt: TGTGCCAGCAGCCAAGTTGGGACAGGCCAATATGGCTACACCTTC

d_call: TRBD1
cdr3_length: 21
v_call: TRBV28
clone_size: .
j_call: TRBJ2-7
cdr3_aa: CASSFLPGQGILRGISDEQYF
cdr3_nt: TGTGCCAGCAGTTTTCTACCGGGACAGGGCATCCTCCGGGGGATTTCAGACGAGCAGTACTTC

d_call: .
cdr3_length: 16
v_call: TRBV5-7
clone_size: .
j_call: TRBJ2-1
cdr3_aa: CASSLRQVSSYNEQFF
cdr3_nt: TGTGCCAGCAGCTTGCGACAGGTTAGCTCCTACAATGAGCAGTTCTTC